This paragraph covers one TCR beta chain sequence. This receptor's antigen is unknown. No qualities accompany the bases; no much larger clone lies one base away. The immunoSEQ hsTCRB v3.0 assay was used at survey level resolution for TRB variable region sequencing. TRB sequencing targeted a depth of 40,000-50,000 T-cell genomes per sample. TRB libraries were pooled and sequenced on an Illumina MiSeq using a v3 150-cycle kit. The study's processing was this. Analysis of repertoires was carried out in R inside a reproducible Nextflow workflow spanning QC, data transformation and analysis. Custom analyses were implemented in LymphoSeq2, an R package for AIRR-Seq data exploration. Several samples that produced fewer than 5000 total TRB sequences were removed, so some 190 HIV repertoires were analyzed. Of the roughly 180 retained HIV repertoires, about 59 were collected before and 120 to 140 after ART initiation. Repertoires were downsampled to 5000 TRB nucleotide sequences, and summary statistics were averaged over 100 downsampling iterations. TRB sequences were retained for analysis only if CDR3 regions of at least seven amino acids were present. Two measures captured diversity: a Shannon entropy-derived clonality score and the Gini coefficient. Repertoire networks linked the top 5000 CDR3 amino acid sequences whenever two sequences differed by an edit distance of one. For TRB CDR3 amino acid sequences, GLIPH2 was used to predict antigen specificity groups and MHC restriction. To flag known associations with CMV, EBV, HIV or tissue antigens, CDR3 amino acid sequences were compared against VDJdb and McPAS-TCR. Pre-ART, post-ART and control groups were compared with Wilcoxon signed-rank tests and Holm-Bonferroni correction. TCRdb provides this immuneACCESS table in a form limited to in-frame rearrangements. Some clones are lacking; in checked studies, under half of them reflect an unresolved V gene, and why the rest are absent is not known. V, J and clone size were drawn from that table, and D and trimming were deduced from the DNA. In this sample the table shows about 12,000 clones, approximately 77% of which occur a single time. Together, the top ten hold about a fifth of the sample.

This entry is derived from a study of long-term antiretroviral therapy in people with HIV (dated by TCRdb to between 2021 and 2023). Broadly, across the study: The earliest samples were collected about a decade before the 2015 WHO recommendation for immediate ART, when ART was typically delayed until CD4 counts fell. This retrospective serial study examined whether starting ART and sustained HIV suppression were associated with changes in the composition and diversity of the TRB repertoire in peripheral blood. From a few dozen adults with confirmed HIV infection, the cohort provided approximately 190 cryopreserved PBMC samples, gathered serially across a mean of approximately six years (range 1-12). About two fifths of the roughly 30 participants with HIV were female. No cross-contamination during QIAcube processing turned up in test extractions that ran a monoclonal T-cell line alongside some 34 polyclonal samples.

Participants were included only if at least one PBMC sample before ART initiation and at least two post-ART samples were available. All participants with HIV were treated in the United States of America. Before DNA extraction, cryopreserved samples containing about 0.95-10 million PBMC were thawed and washed. At the time of the earliest PBMC sample, participants with HIV were aged between roughly 20 and 55 years. Per participant, PBMC samples came from 1-4 timepoints prior to ART initiation and 2-8 timepoints following ART initiation, for a median of 7 samples. For every participant, serial HIV viral load, CD4+ T-cell count, ART history and demographic data were obtained. Genomic DNA was extracted from unsorted PBMC with a Qiagen kit on a QIAcube, processed in batches of 12 samples. After removal of 3 bases from V and 7 bases from J, the junction retains 3 bases not matched to a gene. The cysteine opens and the phenylalanine closes a CDR3 of 13 amino acids. Here the CDR3 DNA is all that survives: 39 bases in frame from base 1. The germline V gene gives CDR1 as ENHRY and CDR2 as SYGVKD.

The research as a whole found: Starting ART was linked to a significant rise in TRB diversity, yet even with long-term ART the diversity remained significantly lower than in transplant donor controls. The samples span the years 2004 to 2017, and the ART regimens used at that time may not be as effective as current regimens. CDR3 length ranges in HIV repertoires were narrower than in controls, and network structure suggested an antigen-experienced repertoire with only a slight naive shift after ART. Because pre-ART samples had limited cell numbers, unsorted PBMC were profiled rather than sorted CD4+ and CD8+ T cells. Owing to limited PBMC availability, only the TCR beta chain was sequenced, without alpha chain pairing. At every time point, the repertoire was dominated by expanded TRB clones first identified before ART initiation, although this dominance fluctuated and, in many PLHIV, declined after ART. Inferences about post-ART repertoire changes were limited because no data were available on ART adherence, viral resistance or therapy changes.

The sequenced sample was unsorted PBMCs, obtained 0.5 years before starting antiretroviral therapy. This receptor was obtained from a woman between 40 and 55 years old with HIV. This receptor chain uses TRBV10-3 and TRBJ2-5, and TRBD2 aligns with 9 junction nucleotides. Read as DNA, the sequence is TGTGCCATCAGTGAAGGGCGGGAGGGGACCCAGTACTTC. Its product reads: CAISEGREGTQYF.